The 17 T cell receptor beta chains in this list originate from one sample, sequenced in a study of response to subunit inactivated influenza vaccine. Using its own MiXCR run on the RT-PCR reads, TCRdb lists one record per CDR3 protein. The table lists 170,000 or so distinct CDR3 sequences, approximately 11% of them singletons. This specimen consisted of CD8+ T cells sorted from PBMCs, obtained about 24 months after vaccination. The receptors were sampled from a man between 50 and 69 years old who received an inactivated influenza vaccine.

This clonotype showed up just a few times. V gene TRBV9 combines with J gene TRBJ2-5; 12 bases line up with TRBD1. The CDR3 length is 15 residues. The trim removed 7 bases at V and 4 bases at J, leaving 8 bases unmatched. Looked up from germline, CDR1 is SGDLS and CDR2 is YYNGEE. The CDR3: CASGAGQGAGETQYF. The CDR3 DNA reads as TGTGCCAGCGGTGCGGGACAGGGGGCGGGAGAGACCCAGTACTTC.

This clonotype has just a few counts. CDR3 in amino acids: CASGDRGDTQYF. The CDR3 DNA follows: TGTGCCAGCGGGGACAGGGGGGATACGCAGTATTTT. The V gene is TRBV7-9, the J gene TRBJ2-3; TRBD1 agrees at 11 bases. The CDR3 loop spans 12 amino acids. Germline assignment: CDR1 SEHNR and CDR2 FQNEAQ (reference sequence). The V gene end was trimmed by 8 bases and the J gene end by 6 bases; junction bases not matched to a gene: 1. Complete variable domain (other parts from reference TRBV7-9 and TRBJ2-3): DTGVSQNPRHKITKRGQNVTFRCDPISEHNRLYWYRQTLGQGPEFLTYFQNEAQLEKSRLLSDRFSAERPKGSFSTLEIQRTEQGDSAMYLCASGDRGDTQYFGPGTRLTVL.

The V and J genes are TRBV4-3 and TRBJ1-1; possible D gene TRBD1, 5 bases. Germline V gene data show CDR1 as LGHNA and CDR2 as YSLEER. V gave up 0 bases and J gave up 1 base, with 15 bases separating them. The CDR3 totals 17 residues. This CDR3 is CASSQDFRVISNTEAFF. The CDR3 nucleotides read TGCGCCAGCAGCCAAGATTTCAGGGTAATCTCGAACACTGAAGCTTTCTTT.

The chain couples TRBV10-2 to TRBJ2-5; D is unresolved. V lost 2 bases and J lost 4, with 8 bases in between. This CDR3 comprises 13 residues. The V gene's germline CDR1 is WSHSY and CDR2 SAAADI. The CDR3 DNA is TGCGCCAGCAGTGAGGATGGCGGAGAGACCCAGTACTTC. It encodes CASSEDGGETQYF.

The V call is TRBV6-2 or TRBV6-3, the J call TRBJ2-7; D remains unclear. The CDR3 runs to 15 residues. Germline CDR1 and CDR2: MNHEY and SVGEGT. Trimming removed 7 bases at V and 0 bases at J, with 16 bases between. CDR3 loop: CASNDLQESSYEQYF. The CDR3 nucleotides read TGTGCCAGCAACGACCTGCAGGAATCCTCCTACGAGCAGTACTTC.

V usage is TRBV9 and J usage is TRBJ2-7, with 8 bases identical to TRBD2. Per the germline V gene, CDR1 is SGDLS and CDR2 is YYNGEE. This CDR3 is built from 15 residues. With 4 bases clipped from V and 4 bases from J, the junction kept 10 bases outside the gene matches. The CDR3 reads CASSPRTSRTYEQYF. Here the CDR3 DNA reads TGTGCCAGCAGCCCCCGGACTAGCAGAACATACGAGCAGTACTTC.

The gene calls are TRBV2 and TRBJ2-3, with 13 positions matching TRBD2. The CDR3 is made up of 16 amino acids. The trim removed 6 bases at V and 8 bases at J, leaving 11 bases unmatched. CDR1 SNHLY and CDR2 FYNNEI come from the germline V gene. The CDR3 nucleotides read TGTGCCAGCAGAGGACTAGCGGGGGCCGGGGGGCGTACGCAGTATTTT. Translating gives CASRGLAGAGGRTQYF. The full variable domain, its missing parts supplied by reference TRBV2 and TRBJ2-3, is EPEVTQTPSHQVTQMGQEVILRCVPISNHLYFYWYRQILGQKVEFLVSFYNNEISEKSEIFDDQFSVERPDGSNFTLKIRSTKLEDSAMYFCASRGLAGAGGRTQYFGPGTRLTVL.

The J gene is TRBJ2-7, the V gene TRBV20-1; TRBD1 aligns across 9 bases. This CDR3 spans 14 amino acids. J gave up 4 bases and V 0 bases, and 4 bases lay outside the gene matches. CDR1 and CDR2 (germline): DFQATT, SNEGSKA (reference sequence). CDR3 bases: TGCAGTGCTAGAGATACAGGGGGCCGTTACGAGCAGTACTTC. This codes for CSARDTGGRYEQYF.

The CDR3, as DNA: TGTGCCAGCAGTCCCTTGCTAGCGGGAGGGCCGGCCCAAAGTCACCGGTATGAGCAGTTCTTC. Protein product: CASSPLLAGGPAQSHRYEQFF. The chain is built from TRBV27 and TRBJ2-1; TRBD2 agrees at 12 bases. The J segment lost 8 bases and the V segment lost 5 bases, leaving 25 bases of the junction unmatched. This CDR3 has 21 amino acids. Germline CDR1 reads MNHEY; CDR2 reads SMNVEV (reference sequence).

The chain employs TRBV6-6 and TRBJ2-7; D gene ambiguous. Trimming took off 5 bases at V and 7 bases at J, with 9 bases between the two ends. The CDR3 length is 11 residues. From germline, CDR1 is MNHNY and CDR2 SVGAGI (reference sequence). CDR3 protein: CASSPSREQYF. The CDR3 nucleotides are TGTGCCAGCAGTCCATCCCGGGAGCAGTACTTC.

V and J are TRBV6-1 and TRBJ1-1; a weak D match, TRBD1 (5 bases). The CDR3 totals 14 residues. Germline V gene data show CDR1 as MNHNS and CDR2 as SASEGT. V dropped 3 bases and J dropped 7 bases, with 15 bases sitting between them. CDR3 residues: CASSEEVRDFEAFF. CDR3 coding DNA: TGTGCCAGCAGTGAGGAGGTCCGGGACTTTGAAGCTTTCTTT.

The V gene is TRBV28, the J gene TRBJ1-6; unclear D gene. The length of the CDR3 is 14 residues. Germline V gene lookup returns CDR1 MDHEN and CDR2 SYDVKM. The germline V and J ends were trimmed by 5 bases and 4 bases, with 9 bases remaining between them. CDR3 region: CASSRWGYNSPLHF. CDR3 coding DNA: TGTGCCAGCAGTAGATGGGGTTATAATTCACCCCTCCACTTT.

The chain employs TRBV7-6 and TRBJ2-3; D uncertain. The CDR3 contains 17 residues. V was cut by 2 bases and J by 0 bases, with 15 bases left in between. Germline loops: CDR1 SGHVS, CDR2 FNYEAQ. This CDR3 is CASSLWPGAGSTDTQYF. CDR3 nucleotides: TGTGCCAGCAGCTTATGGCCAGGCGCCGGGAGCACAGATACGCAGTATTTT.

This clonotype was counted between two and nine times. The chain uses TRBV11-2 and TRBJ2-1; D is uncertain. The CDR3 runs to 17 residues. With 0 bases removed from V and 0 bases from J, the gap between germline ends came to 12 bases. Germline V gene lookup returns CDR1 SGHAT and CDR2 FQNNGV. CDR3 loop: CASSLEKWGNSYNEQFF. The CDR3 nucleotides are TGTGCCAGCAGCTTAGAGAAATGGGGAAACTCCTACAATGAGCAGTTCTTC.

The chain is built from TRBV18 and TRBJ2-2; D remains unclear. The germline V gene has CDR1 KGHSH and CDR2 LQKENI. The ends were cut back, 6 bases at V and 5 bases at J, with 10 bases in the middle. The CDR3 is made up of 13 amino acids. The CDR3 is CASSHGPTGELFF. CDR3 DNA: TGTGCCAGCTCTCACGGGCCTACCGGGGAGCTGTTTTTT.

In this sample, this clonotype turned up many times. The V gene is TRBV10-3, the J gene TRBJ2-7; TRBD2 is a possible D gene (5 bases). The germline V gene encodes CDR1 ENHRY and CDR2 SYGVKD. The length of the CDR3 is 13 residues. Deletions cut 2 bases from V and 6 bases from J, with 11 bases between. CDR3 loop: CAISEPYGVEQYF. As DNA, the CDR3 is TGTGCCATCAGTGAGCCCTACGGGGTCGAGCAGTACTTC.

The chain has TRBV6-1 and TRBJ2-1, with TRBD2 matching 8 bases. The CDR3 has 15 amino acids. Unmatched junction bases numbered 9, after V lost 6 bases and J lost 5 bases. Looked up from germline, CDR1 is MNHNS and CDR2 is SASEGT. The CDR3 protein is CASSPYSGSHNEQFF. For the CDR3, the DNA is TGTGCCAGCAGCCCTTACAGCGGGAGCCACAATGAGCAGTTCTTC.